This entry describes one T cell receptor (beta chain). No antigen is known for it. These data belong to a study of T cells in Graves' hyperthyroidism and ophthalmopathy. Study findings and constraints: Most expanded thyroid clonotypes above 0.001 recurred in blood.

Germline CDR1 and CDR2: DFQATT and SNEGSKA (reference sequence). The CDR3 runs 13 residues. Trimming cost V 2 bases and J 6 bases; bases outside gene matches: 6. Active moderate-to-severe ophthalmopathy, Clinical Activity Score at least 3, NOSPECS at least 4, under 3 months' duration. On the basis of clinical symptoms, serum thyroxine and TRAb, thyroid ultrasound and orbital computed tomography, diagnoses were made. RNA transcripts provided the source from which TCR beta CDR3 regions were amplified. When the TCR CDR3 underwent first-round RT-PCR, the HTBI primer set was used. TCRdb processed the multiplex PCR reads anew with MiXCR; each CDR3 protein has one entry. The sample yields nearly 250,000 distinct CDR3 sequences, roughly 17% seen once.

This TCR was sampled from a young woman with Graves' ophthalmopathy. The sequenced material came from blood. The chain joins TRBV20-1 to TRBJ2-7; 8 bases line up with TRBD1. The CDR3 DNA follows: TGCAGTGCTAGACTCGGACAGGGTGGCGAGCAGTACTTC. This translates into CSARLGQGGEQYF.